This TCR beta chain emerged from a study of shared clonotypes between healthy human individuals. Findings and caveats of the study: About 5% of naive CD4 clonotypes were shared across four donors.

The germline V gene encodes CDR1 KGHSH and CDR2 LQKENI. V lost 3 bases and J 3 bases, leaving 18 bases between the germline ends. The length of the CDR3 is 17 residues. As to this clone: What it recognizes is unknown.

Into CD45RA+ naive and CD45RA-negative memory subsets, the CD4+ cells were split. Produced via immunoSEQ multiplex PCR; TCRdb's table is partial and in-frame only. The sample lists some 1,400,000 clones, roughly 96% seen once, with approximately 1.1% in the top ten. The receptor was derived from a man aged 30 to 45 in good health. The specimen was naive CD4+ T cells sorted from blood. Specified subset: CD45RA+ positively selected. This chain links TRBV18 with TRBJ2-1; D tentatively fits TRBD1 or TRBD2 (7 bases each). CDR3 sequence: CASSPLPPRGGYNEQFF. In nucleotides, the CDR3 is TGTGCCAGCTCACCCCTGCCCCCCAGGGGGGGCTACAATGAGCAGTTCTTC.